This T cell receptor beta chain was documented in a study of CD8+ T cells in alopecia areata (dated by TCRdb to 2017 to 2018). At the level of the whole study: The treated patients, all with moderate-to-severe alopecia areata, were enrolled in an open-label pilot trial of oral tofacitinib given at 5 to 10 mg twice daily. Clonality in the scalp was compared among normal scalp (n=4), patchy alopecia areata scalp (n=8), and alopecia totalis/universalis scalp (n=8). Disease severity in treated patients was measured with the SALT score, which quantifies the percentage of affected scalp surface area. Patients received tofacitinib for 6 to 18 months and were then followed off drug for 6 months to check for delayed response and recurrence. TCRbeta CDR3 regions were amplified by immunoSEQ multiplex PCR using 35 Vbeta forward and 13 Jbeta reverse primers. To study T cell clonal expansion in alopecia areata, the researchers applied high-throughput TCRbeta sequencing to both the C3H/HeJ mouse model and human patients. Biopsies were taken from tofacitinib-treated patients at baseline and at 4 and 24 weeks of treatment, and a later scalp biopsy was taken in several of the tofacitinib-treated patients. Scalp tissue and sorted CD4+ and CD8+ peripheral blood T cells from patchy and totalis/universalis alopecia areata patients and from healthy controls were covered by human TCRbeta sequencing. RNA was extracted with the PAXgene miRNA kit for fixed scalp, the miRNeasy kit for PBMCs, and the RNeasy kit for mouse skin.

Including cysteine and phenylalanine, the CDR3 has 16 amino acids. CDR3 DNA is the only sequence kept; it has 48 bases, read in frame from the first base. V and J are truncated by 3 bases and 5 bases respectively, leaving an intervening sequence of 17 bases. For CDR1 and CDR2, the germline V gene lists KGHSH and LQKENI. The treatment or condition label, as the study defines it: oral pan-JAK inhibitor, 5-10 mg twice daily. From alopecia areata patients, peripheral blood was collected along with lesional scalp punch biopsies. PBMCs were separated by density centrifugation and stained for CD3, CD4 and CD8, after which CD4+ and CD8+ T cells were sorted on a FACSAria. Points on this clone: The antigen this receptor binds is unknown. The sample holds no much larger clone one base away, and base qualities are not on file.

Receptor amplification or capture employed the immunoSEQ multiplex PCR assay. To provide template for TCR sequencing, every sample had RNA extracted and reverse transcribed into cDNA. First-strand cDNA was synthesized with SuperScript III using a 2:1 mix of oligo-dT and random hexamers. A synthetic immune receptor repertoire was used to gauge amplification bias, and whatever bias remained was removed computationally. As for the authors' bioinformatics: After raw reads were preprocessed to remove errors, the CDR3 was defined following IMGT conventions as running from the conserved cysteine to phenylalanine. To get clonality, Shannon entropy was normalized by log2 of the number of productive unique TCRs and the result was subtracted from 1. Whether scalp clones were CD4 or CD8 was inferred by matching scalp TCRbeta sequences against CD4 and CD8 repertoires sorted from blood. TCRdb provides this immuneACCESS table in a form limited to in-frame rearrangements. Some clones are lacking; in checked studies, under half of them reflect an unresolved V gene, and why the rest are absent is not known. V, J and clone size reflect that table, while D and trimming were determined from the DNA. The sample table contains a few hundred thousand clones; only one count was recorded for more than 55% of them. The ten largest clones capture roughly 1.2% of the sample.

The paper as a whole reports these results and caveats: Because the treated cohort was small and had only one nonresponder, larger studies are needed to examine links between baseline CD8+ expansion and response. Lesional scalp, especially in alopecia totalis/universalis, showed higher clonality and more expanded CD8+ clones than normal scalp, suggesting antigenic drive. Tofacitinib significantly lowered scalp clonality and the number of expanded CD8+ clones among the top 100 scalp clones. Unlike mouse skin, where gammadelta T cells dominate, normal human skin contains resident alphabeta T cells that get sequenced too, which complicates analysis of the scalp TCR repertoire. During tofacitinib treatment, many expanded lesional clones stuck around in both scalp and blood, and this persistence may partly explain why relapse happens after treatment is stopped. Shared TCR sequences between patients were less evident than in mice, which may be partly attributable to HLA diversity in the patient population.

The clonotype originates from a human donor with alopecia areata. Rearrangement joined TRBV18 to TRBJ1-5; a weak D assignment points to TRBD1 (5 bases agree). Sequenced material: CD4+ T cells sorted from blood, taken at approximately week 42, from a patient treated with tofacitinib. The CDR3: CASSPGTRGEHQPQHF. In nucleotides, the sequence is TGTGCCAGCTCACCGGGGACGCGAGGGGAACATCAGCCCCAGCATTTT. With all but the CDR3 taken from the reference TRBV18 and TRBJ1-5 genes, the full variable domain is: NAGVMQNPRHLVRRRGQEARLRCSPMKGHSHVYWYRQLPEEGLKFMVYLQKENIIDESGMPKERFSAEFPKEGPSILRIQQVVRGDSAAYFCASSPGTRGEHQPQHFGDGTRLSIL.